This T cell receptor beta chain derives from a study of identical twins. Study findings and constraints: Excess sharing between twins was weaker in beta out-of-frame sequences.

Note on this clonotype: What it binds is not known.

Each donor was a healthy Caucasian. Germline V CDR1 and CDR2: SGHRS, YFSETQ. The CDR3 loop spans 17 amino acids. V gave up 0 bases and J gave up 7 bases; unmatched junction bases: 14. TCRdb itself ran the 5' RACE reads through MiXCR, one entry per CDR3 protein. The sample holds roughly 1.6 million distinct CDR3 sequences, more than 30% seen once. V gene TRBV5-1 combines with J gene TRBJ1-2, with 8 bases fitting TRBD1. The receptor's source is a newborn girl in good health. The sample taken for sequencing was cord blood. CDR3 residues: CASSLAGTRQGRGGYTF. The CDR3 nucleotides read TGCGCCAGCAGCTTGGCCGGGACGCGACAGGGGAGAGGTGGCTACACCTTC.